This TCR beta chain was found in a study of blood T cell repertoires in COVID-19. Study summary: Samples came from the United States, Italy and Spain, spanning acute and convalescent COVID-19. T cells, B-cell-depleted T cells, or PBMCs provided the cDNA or gDNA that served as material.

The CDR3 extends over 16 amino acids. V was clipped by 8 bases and J by 2 bases; unmatched bases: 9. Germline CDR1 reads MNHEY; CDR2 reads SMNVEV (reference sequence). Study processing details: Amplification from reference gene primers served as the basis for estimated nucleated cell counts. Assay: immunoSEQ multiplex PCR; the TCRdb copy retains only in-frame clones and omits some. Clone size and V and J calls were adopted from that table, with D and trimming inferred from the DNA. The table shows roughly 260,000 clones, with around four fifths occurring only once. J is TRBJ1-5 and V is TRBV27, with 10 bases identical to TRBD1. This sequence was found in a woman aged 40-49 years with active or convalescent COVID-19. The sample consisted of peripheral blood. The CDR3 region has the DNA TGTGCCAGCCAAGGTGGGGGGACAGGGGGCAATCAGCCCCAGCATTTT. Translating gives CASQGGGTGGNQPQHF.